What follows describes a single T cell receptor (beta chain). Its antigen is as yet unknown. The germline V and J ends were trimmed by 4 bases and 8 bases, with 8 bases remaining between them. The CDR3 runs 10 residues. CDR1 is SQVTM, CDR2 ANQGSEA, per germline. The sample comes from a study of shared clonotypes between healthy human individuals. Study details: Donors, aged 18 to 49, were two women and a few men. Regarding the study as a whole: Richness estimates generally favored naive over memory subsets. Clonotypes not shared had lower generation probabilities than those common to all four donors. With a handful of donors compared, around 5% of naive CD4 clonotypes were shared.

Sequencing was performed with immunoSEQ multiplex PCR; in TCRdb, only in-frame clones are kept and a portion is missing. Of some 2,500,000 clones detected, under 95% appear once; the ten largest clones hold around 0.37%. The rearrangement uses TRBV29-1 and TRBJ1-1; unclear D gene. The sequencing input was naive CD4+ T cells from PBMCs. Subset indicated: CD45RA+ positively selected. The receptor comes from a man between 18 and 35 years old in good health. Some clones in this sample may be carry-over from other donors' samples. Here the CDR3 reads CSVVGREAFF. In DNA, the CDR3 is TGCAGCGTTGTTGGTAGGGAAGCTTTCTTT.